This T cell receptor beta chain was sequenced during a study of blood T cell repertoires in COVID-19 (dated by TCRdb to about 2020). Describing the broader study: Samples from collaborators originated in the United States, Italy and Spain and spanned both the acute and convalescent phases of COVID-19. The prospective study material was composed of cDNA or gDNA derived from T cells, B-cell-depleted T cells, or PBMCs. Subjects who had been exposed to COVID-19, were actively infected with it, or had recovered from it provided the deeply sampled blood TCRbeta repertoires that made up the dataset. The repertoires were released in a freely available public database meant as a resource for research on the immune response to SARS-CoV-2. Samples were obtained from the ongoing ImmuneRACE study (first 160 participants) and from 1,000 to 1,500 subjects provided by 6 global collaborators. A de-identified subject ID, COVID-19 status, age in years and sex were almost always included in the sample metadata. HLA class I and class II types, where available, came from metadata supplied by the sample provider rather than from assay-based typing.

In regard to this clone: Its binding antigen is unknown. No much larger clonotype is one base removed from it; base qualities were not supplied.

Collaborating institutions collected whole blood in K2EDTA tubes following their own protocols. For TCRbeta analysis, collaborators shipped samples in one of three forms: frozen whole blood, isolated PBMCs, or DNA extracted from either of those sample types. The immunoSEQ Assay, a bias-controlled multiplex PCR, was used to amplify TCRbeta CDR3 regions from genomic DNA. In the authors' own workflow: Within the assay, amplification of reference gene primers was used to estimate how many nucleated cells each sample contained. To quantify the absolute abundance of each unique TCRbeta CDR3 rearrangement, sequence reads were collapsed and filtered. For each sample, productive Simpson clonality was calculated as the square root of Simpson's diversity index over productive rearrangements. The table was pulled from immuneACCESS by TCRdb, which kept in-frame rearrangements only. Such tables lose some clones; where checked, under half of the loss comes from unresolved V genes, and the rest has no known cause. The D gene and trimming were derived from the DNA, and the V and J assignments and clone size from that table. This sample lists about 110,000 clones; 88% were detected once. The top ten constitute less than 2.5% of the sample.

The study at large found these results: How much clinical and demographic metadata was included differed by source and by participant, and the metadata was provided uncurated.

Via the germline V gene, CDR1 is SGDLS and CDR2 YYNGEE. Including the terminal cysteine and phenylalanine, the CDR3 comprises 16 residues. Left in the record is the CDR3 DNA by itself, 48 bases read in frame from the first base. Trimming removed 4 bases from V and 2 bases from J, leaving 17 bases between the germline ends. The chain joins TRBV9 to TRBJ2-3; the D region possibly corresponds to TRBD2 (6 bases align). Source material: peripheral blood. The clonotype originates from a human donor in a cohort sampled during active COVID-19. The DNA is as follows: TGTGCCAGCAGCCCATGGGACTCCGGCATCACAGATACGCAGTATTTT. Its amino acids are CASSPWDSGITDTQYF.